The TCR beta chain described here comes from a study of cytomegalovirus exposure and HLA in healthy donors. Study observations and caveats: No immune exposure information besides CMV serostatus was available. Researchers catalogued over 150 TCR beta chains as cytomegalovirus-associated. A later look showed TCR association rates differing by HLA locus, highest for DRB1 and lowest for HLA-C.

This clone has just one count. Its specificity is not known. CDR1 and CDR2 (germline): PRHDT, FYEKMQ (reference sequence). CDR3 length equals 14 residues. V gave up 5 bases and J gave up 2 bases; unmatched junction bases: 5. The PCR was carried out with 60 Vbeta primers and 13 Jbeta primers. The method was immunoSEQ multiplex PCR; TCRdb's version includes in-frame clones alone and lacks a portion of them. The table includes about 90,000 clones, about 62% detected once. The sequencing sample was made of PBMCs. The receptor was isolated from a man under 40 in good health and CMV-seronegative. The chain combines TRBV13 with TRBJ2-7; the match to TRBD1 covers 8 bases. The CDR3 spells CASSPGGIPYEQYF. CDR3 nucleotides: TGTGCCAGCAGCCCAGGGGGCATCCCCTACGAGCAGTACTTC.